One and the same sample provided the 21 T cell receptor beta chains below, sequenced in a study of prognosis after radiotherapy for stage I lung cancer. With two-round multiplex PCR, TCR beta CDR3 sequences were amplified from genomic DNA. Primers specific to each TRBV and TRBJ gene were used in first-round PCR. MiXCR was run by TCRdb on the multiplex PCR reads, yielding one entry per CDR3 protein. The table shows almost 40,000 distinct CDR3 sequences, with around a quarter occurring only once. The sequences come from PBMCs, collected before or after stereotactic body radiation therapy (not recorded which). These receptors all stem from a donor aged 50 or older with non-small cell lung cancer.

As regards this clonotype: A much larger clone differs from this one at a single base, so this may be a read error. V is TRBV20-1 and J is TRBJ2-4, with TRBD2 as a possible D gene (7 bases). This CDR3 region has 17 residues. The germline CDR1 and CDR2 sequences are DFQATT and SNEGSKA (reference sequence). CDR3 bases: TGCAGTGCTAGAGATTACGAGGGGGGGCTCGCCAGAAACATTCAGTACTTC. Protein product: CSARDYEGGLARNIQYF.

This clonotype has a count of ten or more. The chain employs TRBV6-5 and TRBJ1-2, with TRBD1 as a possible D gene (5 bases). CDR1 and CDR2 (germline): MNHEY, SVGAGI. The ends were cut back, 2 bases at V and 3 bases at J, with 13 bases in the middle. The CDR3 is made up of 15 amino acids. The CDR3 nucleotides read TGTGCCAGCAGTTACCAGAAACTGGGACACTATGGCTACACCTTC. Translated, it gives CASSYQKLGHYGYTF.

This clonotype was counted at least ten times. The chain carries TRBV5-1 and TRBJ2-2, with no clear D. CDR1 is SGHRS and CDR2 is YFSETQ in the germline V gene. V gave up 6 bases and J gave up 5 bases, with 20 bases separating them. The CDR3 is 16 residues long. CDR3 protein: CASTLRGPTSTGELFF. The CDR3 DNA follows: TGCGCCAGCACCTTACGAGGACCAACATCGACCGGGGAGCTGTTTTTT.

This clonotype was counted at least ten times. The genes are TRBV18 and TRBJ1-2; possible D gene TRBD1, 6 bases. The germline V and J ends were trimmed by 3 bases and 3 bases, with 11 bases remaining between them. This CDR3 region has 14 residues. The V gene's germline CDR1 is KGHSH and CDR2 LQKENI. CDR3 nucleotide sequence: TGTGCCAGCTCACCTAGCGGGGGGCACTATGGCTACACCTTC. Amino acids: CASSPSGGHYGYTF. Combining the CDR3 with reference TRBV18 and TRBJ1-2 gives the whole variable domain NAGVMQNPRHLVRRRGQEARLRCSPMKGHSHVYWYRQLPEEGLKFMVYLQKENIIDESGMPKERFSAEFPKEGPSILRIQQVVRGDSAAYFCASSPSGGHYGYTFGSGTRLTVV.

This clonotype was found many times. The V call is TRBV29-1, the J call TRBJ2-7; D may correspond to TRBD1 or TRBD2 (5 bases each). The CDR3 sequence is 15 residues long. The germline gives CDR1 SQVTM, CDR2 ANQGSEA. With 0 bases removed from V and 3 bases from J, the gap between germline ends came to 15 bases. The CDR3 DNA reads TGCAGCGTTGAAGACCCGAGGGGTCTCAACTACGAGCAGTACTTC. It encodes CSVEDPRGLNYEQYF.

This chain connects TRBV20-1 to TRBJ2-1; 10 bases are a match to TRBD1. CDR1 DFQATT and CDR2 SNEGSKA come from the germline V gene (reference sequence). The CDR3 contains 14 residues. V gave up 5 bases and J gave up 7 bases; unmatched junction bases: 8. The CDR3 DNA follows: TGCAGTGCTCGACGACAGGGGGCGAGGAATGAGCAGTTCTTC. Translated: CSARRQGARNEQFF.

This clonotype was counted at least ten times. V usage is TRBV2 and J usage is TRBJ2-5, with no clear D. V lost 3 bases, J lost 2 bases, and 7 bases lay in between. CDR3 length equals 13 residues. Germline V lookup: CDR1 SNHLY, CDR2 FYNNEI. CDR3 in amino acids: CASSDGKQETQYF. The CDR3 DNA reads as TGTGCCAGCAGTGATGGGAAACAAGAGACCCAGTACTTC.

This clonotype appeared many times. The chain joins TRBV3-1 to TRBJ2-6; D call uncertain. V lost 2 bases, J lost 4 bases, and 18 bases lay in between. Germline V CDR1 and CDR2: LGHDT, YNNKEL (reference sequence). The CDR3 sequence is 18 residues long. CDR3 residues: CASSQLDPRSVGANVLTF. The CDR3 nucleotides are TGTGCCAGCAGCCAACTCGACCCTAGATCTGTGGGGGCCAACGTCCTGACTTTC.

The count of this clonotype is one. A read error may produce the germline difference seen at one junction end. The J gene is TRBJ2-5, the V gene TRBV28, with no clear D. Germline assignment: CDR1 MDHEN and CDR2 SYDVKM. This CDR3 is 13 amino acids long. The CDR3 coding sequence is TGTGCAAGCAGCACCGAGGCTTGGGAGACCCAGTACTTC. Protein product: CASSTEAWETQYF.

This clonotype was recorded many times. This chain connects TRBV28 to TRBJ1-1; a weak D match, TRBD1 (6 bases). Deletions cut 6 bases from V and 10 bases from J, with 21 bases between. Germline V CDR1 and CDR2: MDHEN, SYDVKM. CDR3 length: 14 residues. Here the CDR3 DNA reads TGTGCCAGCAGCTTACTCGGGGGGGGGCGAGTAGCTTTCTTT. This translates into CASSLLGGGRVAFF.

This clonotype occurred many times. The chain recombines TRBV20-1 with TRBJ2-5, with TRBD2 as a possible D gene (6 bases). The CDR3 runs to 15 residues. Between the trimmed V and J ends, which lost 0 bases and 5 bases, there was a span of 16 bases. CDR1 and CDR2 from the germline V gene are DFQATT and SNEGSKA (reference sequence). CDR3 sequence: CSARDLEGPGETQYF. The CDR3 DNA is TGCAGTGCTAGAGATCTGGAGGGGCCGGGGGAGACCCAGTACTTC.

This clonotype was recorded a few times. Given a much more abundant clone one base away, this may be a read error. The DNA for the CDR3 is TGTGCCAGCAGTTACTCGTTAGTGGGAAGCACCGGGGAGCTGTTTTTT. Translating gives CASSYSLVGSTGELFF. The chain employs TRBV6-6 and TRBJ2-2; unclear D gene. The CDR3 loop spans 16 amino acids. V lost 0 bases, J lost 4 bases, and 12 bases lay in between. Germline values: CDR1 MNHNY, CDR2 SVGAGI (reference sequence).

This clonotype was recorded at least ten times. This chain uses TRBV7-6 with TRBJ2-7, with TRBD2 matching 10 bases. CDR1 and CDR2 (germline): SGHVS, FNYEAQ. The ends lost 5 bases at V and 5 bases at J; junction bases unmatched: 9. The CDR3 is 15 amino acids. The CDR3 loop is CASSLRTSGLDEQYF. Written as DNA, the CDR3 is TGTGCCAGCAGCCTACGGACTAGCGGTCTAGACGAGCAGTACTTC.

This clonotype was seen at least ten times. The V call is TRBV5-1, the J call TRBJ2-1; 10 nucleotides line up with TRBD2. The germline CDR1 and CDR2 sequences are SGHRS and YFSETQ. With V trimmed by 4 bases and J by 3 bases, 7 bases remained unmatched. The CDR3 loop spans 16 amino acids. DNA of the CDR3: TGCGCCAGCAGCCGGCGGACTAGCGGTTACTACAATGAGCAGTTCTTC. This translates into CASSRRTSGYYNEQFF.

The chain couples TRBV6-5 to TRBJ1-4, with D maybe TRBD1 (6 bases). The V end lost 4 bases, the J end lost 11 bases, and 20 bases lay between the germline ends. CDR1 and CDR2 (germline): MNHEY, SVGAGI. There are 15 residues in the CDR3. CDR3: CASSLQGVFTDKLFF. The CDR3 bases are TGTGCCAGCAGTTTACAGGGAGTTTTTACTGATAAACTGTTTTTT.

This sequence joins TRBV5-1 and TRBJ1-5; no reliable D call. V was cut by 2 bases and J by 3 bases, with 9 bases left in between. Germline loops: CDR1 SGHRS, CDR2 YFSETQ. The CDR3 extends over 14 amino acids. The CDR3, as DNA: TGCGCCAGCAGCTTTGATGGGCCCAATCAGCCCCAGCATTTT. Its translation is CASSFDGPNQPQHF.

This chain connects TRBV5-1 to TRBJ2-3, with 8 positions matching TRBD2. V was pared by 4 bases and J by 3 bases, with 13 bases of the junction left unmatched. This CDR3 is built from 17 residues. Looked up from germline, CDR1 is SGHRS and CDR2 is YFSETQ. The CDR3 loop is CASSIGRTSWGTDTQYF. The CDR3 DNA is TGCGCCAGCAGCATCGGCCGGACTAGCTGGGGAACAGATACGCAGTATTTT.

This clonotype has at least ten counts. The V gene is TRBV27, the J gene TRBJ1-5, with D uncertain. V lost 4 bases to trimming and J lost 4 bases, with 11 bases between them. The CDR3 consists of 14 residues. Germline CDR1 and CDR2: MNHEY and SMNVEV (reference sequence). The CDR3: CASSSGLLNQPQHF. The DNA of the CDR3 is TGTGCCAGCAGTTCAGGACTCTTAAATCAGCCCCAGCATTTT.

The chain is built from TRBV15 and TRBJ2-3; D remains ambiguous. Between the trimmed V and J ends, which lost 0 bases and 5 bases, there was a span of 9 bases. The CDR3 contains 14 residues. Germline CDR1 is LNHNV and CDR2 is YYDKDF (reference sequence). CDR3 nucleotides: TGTGCCACCAGCAGAGATACCGCTGGAGATACGCAGTATTTT. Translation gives CATSRDTAGDTQYF.

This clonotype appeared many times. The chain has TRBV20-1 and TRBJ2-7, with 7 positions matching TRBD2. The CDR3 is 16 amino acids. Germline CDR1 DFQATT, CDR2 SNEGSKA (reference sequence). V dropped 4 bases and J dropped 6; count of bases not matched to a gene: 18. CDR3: CSANGIEAGLFGEQYF. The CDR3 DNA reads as TGCAGTGCTAACGGCATAGAAGCGGGACTCTTTGGCGAGCAGTACTTC.

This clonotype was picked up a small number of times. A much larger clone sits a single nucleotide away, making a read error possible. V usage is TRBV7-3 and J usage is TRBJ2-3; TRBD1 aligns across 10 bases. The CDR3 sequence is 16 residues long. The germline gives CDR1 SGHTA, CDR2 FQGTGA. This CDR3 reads CASSLTSTGGTGTQYF. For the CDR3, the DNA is TGTGCCAGCAGCTTAACTTCGACAGGGGGCACAGGTACGCAGTATTTT.